This is a list of T cell receptor beta chains from one sample in a study of shared clonotypes between healthy human individuals. This table comes from immunoSEQ multiplex PCR, and its TCRdb copy is limited to in-frame clones, with some not included. The sample has hundreds of thousands of clones; approximately 96% are singletons. The sequencing input was naive CD8+ T cells sorted from blood. These receptors were taken from a woman aged 25 to 39 in good health. Each CDR3 is given with its conserved first and last residue. The D gene is left open where the match is weak. Clone sizes are given selectively: once, few, many, or a class where the clone is expanded.

d_call	v_call	j_call	clone_size	cdr3_nt	cdr3_aa
TRBD2	TRBV9	TRBJ2-1	.	TGTGCCAGCAGCGTCGGGGGAGGGGCATACAATGAGCAGTTCTTC	CASSVGGGAYNEQFF
TRBD1	TRBV2	TRBJ2-2	.	TGTGCCAGCACCGGGACAGCGTACACCGGGGAGCTGTTTTTT	CASTGTAYTGELFF
.	TRBV27	TRBJ1-2	.	TGTGCCAGCAGCCCGGGGGGGGCGATTGGCTACACCTTC	CASSPGGAIGYTF
.	TRBV5-4	TRBJ1-1	.	TGTGCCAGCAGCTTGGTTTCGAGGGGGAACACTGAAGCTTTCTTT	CASSLVSRGNTEAFF
.	TRBV27	TRBJ1-5	.	TGTGCCAGCAGTACTAACACGGGCGGTCATCAGCCCCAGCATTTT	CASSTNTGGHQPQHF
.	TRBV15	TRBJ1-5	once	TGTGCCACCAGCAGAGATCCCCCGGGAGGCAATCAGCCCCAGCATTTT	CATSRDPPGGNQPQHF
.	TRBV5-1	TRBJ2-2	.	TGCGCCAGGGATGTTATGAACACCGGGGAGCTGTTTTTT	CARDVMNTGELFF
TRBD2	TRBV28	TRBJ2-7	.	TGTGCCAGCAGTCCGGGACTAGCGGGACACGAGCAGTACTTC	CASSPGLAGHEQYF
.	TRBV7-8	TRBJ2-5	.	TGTGCCAGCAAAGAGGGAGTGGGGATGGGGACCCAGTACTTC	CASKEGVGMGTQYF
.	TRBV27	TRBJ2-5	.	TGTGCCAGCAGTTTTGGTCCCCTAGCATCAGAGACCCAGTACTTC	CASSFGPLASETQYF
.	TRBV5-8	TRBJ2-7	.	TGTGCCAGCAGCTTGGGGCTAACGGGGGACAGTAGCTACGAGCAGTACTTC	CASSLGLTGDSSYEQYF
.	TRBV27	TRBJ2-7	.	TGTGCCAGCACCCTACGGTGGGGGACCCTCTACGAGCAGTACTTC	CASTLRWGTLYEQYF
TRBD2	TRBV5-1	TRBJ2-1	.	TGCGCCAGCAGCTTGAGACCAGCGGGGTCCTACAATGAGCAGTTCTTC	CASSLRPAGSYNEQFF
.	TRBV6-5	TRBJ2-1	.	TGTGCCAGCAGTTACGGGGCCTATCCGGGGAATGAGCAGTTCTTC	CASSYGAYPGNEQFF
TRBD2	TRBV19	TRBJ2-1	.	TGTGCCAGTAGCACATCTATCGCTAGCGGACGGTACAATGAGCAGTTCTTC	CASSTSIASGRYNEQFF
.	TRBV28	TRBJ2-5	.	TGTGCCAGCAGTTTGCACCGGGACATTGGATCCGAGACCCAGTACTTC	CASSLHRDIGSETQYF
TRBD1	TRBV27	TRBJ2-7	once	TGTGCCAGCAAGGCAGGGACAGCCTACGAGCAGTACTTC	CASKAGTAYEQYF
.	TRBV27	TRBJ1-1	.	TGTGCCAGCAGTTTTAGCGCAGGGGCGAACACTGAAGCTTTCTTT	CASSFSAGANTEAFF